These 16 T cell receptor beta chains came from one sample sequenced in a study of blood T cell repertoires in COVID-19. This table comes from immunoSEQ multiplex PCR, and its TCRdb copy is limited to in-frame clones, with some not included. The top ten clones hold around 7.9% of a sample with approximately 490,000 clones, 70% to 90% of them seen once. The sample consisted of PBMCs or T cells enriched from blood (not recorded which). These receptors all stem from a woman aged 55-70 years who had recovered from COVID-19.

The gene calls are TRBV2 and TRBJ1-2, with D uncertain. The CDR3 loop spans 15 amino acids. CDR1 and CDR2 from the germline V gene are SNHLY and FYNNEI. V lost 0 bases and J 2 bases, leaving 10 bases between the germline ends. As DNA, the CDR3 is TGTGCCAGCAGTGAAGCCTACTCTCCCAACTATGGCTACACCTTC. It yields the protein CASSEAYSPNYGYTF.

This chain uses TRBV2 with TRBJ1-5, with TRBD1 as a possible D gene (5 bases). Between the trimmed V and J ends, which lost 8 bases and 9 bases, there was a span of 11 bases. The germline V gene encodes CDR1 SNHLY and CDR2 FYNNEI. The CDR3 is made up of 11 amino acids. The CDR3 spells CASGGGGPQHF. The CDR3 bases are TGTGCCAGCGGCGGGGGGGGGCCCCAGCATTTT.

The CDR3 loop reads CATSDLEGAGGYTF. CDR3 in DNA: TGTGCCACCAGTGATTTGGAGGGGGCTGGCGGCTACACCTTC. The chain carries TRBV24-1 and TRBJ1-2, with TRBD1 matching over 7 bases. This CDR3 comprises 14 residues. Trimming cost V 0 bases and J 8 bases; bases outside gene matches: 5. From germline, CDR1 is KGHDR and CDR2 SFDVKD.

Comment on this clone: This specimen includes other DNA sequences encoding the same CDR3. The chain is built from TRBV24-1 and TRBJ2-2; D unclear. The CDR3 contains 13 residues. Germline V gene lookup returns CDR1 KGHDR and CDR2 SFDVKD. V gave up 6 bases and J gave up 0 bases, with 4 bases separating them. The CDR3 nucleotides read TGTGCCACCAGTCCCGCGAACACCGGGGAGCTGTTTTTT. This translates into CATSPANTGELFF.

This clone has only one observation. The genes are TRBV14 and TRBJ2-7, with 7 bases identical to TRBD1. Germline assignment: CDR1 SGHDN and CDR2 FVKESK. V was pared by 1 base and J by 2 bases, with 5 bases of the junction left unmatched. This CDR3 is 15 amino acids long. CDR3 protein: CASSQGQGYPYEQYV. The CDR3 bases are TGTGCCAGCAGCCAAGGACAGGGCTATCCCTACGAGCAGTACGTC.

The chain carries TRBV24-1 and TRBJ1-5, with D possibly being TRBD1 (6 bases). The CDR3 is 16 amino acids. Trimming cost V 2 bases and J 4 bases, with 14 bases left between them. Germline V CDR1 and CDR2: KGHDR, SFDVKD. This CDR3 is CATSDSLTGLNQPQHF. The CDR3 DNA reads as TGTGCCACCAGTGATTCCCTAACAGGGTTAAATCAGCCCCAGCATTTT.

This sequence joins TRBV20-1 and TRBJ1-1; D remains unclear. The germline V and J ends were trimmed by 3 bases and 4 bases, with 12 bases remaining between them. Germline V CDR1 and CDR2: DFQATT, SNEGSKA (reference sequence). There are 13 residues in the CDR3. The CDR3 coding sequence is TGCAGTGCTAGTCCTCCGGGTAGCACTGAAGCTTTCTTT. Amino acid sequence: CSASPPGSTEAFF.

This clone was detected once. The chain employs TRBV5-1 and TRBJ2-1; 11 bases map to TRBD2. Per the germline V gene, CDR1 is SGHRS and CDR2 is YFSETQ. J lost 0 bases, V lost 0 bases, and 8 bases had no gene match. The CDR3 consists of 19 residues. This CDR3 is CASSLVASGGPSSYNEQFF. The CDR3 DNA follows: TGCGCCAGCAGCTTGGTTGCTAGCGGGGGGCCGAGCTCCTACAATGAGCAGTTCTTC.

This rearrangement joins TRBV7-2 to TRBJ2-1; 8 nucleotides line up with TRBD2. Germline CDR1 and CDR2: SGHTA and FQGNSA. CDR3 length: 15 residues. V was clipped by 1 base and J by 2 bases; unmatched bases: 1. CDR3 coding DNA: TGTGCCAGCAGCTTAGTCGGGGGGGCCTACAATGAGCAGTTCTTC. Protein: CASSLVGGAYNEQFF. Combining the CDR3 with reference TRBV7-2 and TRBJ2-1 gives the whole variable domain GAGVSQSPSNKVTEKGKDVELRCDPISGHTALYWYRQSLGQGLEFLIYFQGNSAPDKSGLPSDRFSAERTGGSVSTLTIQRTQQEDSAVYLCASSLVGGAYNEQFFGPGTRLTVL.

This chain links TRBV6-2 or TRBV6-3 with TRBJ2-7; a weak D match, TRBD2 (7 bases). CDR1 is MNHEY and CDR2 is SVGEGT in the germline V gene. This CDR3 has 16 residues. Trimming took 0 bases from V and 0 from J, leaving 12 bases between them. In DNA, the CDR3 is TGTGCCAGCAGTTACTCGATGGCGGGGGCCTCCTACGAGCAGTACTTC. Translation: CASSYSMAGASYEQYF.

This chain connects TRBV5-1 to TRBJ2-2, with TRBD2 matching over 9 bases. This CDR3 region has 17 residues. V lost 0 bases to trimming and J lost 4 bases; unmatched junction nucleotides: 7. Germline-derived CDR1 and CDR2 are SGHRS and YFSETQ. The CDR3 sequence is CASSLDVSGGLTGELFF. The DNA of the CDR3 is TGCGCCAGCAGCTTGGATGTCAGCGGGGGGCTCACCGGGGAGCTGTTTTTT.

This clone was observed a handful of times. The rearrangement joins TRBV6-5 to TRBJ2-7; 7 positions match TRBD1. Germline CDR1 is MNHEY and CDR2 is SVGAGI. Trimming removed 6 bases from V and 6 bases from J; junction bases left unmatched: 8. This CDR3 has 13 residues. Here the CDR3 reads CASSQRQGAEQYV. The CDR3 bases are TGTGCCAGCAGCCAGAGACAGGGAGCCGAGCAGTACGTC.

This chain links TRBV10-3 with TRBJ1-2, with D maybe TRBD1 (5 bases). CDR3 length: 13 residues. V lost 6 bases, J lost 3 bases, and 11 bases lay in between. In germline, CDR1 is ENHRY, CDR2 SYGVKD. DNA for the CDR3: TGTGCCATCAGCCCAGGGATGGACTATGGCTACACCTTC. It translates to CAISPGMDYGYTF.

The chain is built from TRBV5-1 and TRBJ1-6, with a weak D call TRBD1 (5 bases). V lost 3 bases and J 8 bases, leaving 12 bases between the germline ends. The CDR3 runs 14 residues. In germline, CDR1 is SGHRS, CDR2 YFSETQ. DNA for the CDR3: TGCGCCAGCAGCTCAAGATGGGGGGATTCACCCCTCCACTTT. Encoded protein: CASSSRWGDSPLHF.

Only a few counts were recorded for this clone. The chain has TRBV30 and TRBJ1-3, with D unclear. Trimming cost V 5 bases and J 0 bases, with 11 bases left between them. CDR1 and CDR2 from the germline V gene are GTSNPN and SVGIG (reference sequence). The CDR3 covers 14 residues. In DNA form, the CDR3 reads TGTGCCTGGTCCGCCGGGTACTCTGGAAACACCATATATTTT. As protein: CAWSAGYSGNTIYF.

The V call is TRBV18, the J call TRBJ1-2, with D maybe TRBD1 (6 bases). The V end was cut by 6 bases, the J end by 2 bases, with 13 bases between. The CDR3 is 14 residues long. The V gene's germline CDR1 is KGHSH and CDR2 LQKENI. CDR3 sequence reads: CASSHAGQNYGYTF. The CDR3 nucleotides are TGTGCCAGCTCCCATGCAGGACAGAACTATGGCTACACCTTC.